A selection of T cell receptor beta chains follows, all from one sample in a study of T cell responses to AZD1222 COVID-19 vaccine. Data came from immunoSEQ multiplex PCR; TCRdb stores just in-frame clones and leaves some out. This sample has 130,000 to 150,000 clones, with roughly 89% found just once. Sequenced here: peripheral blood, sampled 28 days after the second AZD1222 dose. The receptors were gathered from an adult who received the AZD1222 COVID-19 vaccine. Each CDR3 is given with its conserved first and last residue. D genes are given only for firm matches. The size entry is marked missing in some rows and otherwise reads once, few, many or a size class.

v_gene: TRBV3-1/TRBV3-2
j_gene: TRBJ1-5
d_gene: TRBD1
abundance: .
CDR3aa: CASSPGTGLSIGNQPQHF
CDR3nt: TGTGCCAGCAGCCCCGGGACAGGGCTTAGTATCGGCAATCAGCCCCAGCATTTT

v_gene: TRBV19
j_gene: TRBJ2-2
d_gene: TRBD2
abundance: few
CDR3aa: CASRPRGLAGDTGELFF
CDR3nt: TGTGCCAGTAGACCCAGGGGACTAGCGGGGGACACCGGGGAGCTGTTTTTT

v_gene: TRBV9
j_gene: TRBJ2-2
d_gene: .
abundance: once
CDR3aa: CASSTTQGGSGELFF
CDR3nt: TGTGCCAGCAGCACGACGCAAGGCGGCTCCGGGGAGCTGTTTTTT

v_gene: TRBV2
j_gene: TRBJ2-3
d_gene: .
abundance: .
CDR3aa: CASIPGLTTDTQYF
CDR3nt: TGTGCCAGCATCCCAGGACTAACCACAGATACGCAGTATTTT

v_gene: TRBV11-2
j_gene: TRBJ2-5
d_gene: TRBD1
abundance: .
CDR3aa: CASSSDREAQYF
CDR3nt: TGTGCCAGCAGCTCGGACAGGGAGGCCCAGTACTTC

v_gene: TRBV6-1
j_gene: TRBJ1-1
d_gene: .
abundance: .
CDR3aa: CASSEAGTEAFF
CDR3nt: TGTGCCAGCAGTGAAGCTGGCACTGAAGCTTTCTTT

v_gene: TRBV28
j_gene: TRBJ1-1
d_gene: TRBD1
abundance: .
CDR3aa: CASRSGTGGRHTEAFF
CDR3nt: TGTGCCAGCAGATCCGGGACAGGGGGCCGGCACACTGAAGCTTTCTTT

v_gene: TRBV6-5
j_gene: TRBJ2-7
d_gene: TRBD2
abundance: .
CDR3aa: CASSISGRVPYEQYF
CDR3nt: TGTGCCAGCAGTATCAGCGGGAGAGTCCCTTACGAGCAGTACTTC

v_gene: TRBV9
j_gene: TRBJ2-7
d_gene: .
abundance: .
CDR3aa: CASSPSVGQLYEQYF
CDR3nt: TGTGCCAGCAGCCCCTCGGTGGGGCAGCTCTACGAGCAGTACTTC

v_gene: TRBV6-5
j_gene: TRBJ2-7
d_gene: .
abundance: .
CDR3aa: CASRVDSSIAYEQYF
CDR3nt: TGTGCCAGCAGAGTAGACAGCTCAATTGCCTACGAGCAGTACTTC

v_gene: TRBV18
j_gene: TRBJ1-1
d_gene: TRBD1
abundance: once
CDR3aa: CASSPGQGREAFF
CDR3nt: TGTGCCAGCTCACCGGGACAGGGGAGGGAAGCTTTCTTT

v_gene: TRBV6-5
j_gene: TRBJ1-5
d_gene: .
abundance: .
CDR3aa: CASSPSAHSNQPQHF
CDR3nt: TGTGCCAGCAGCCCCTCCGCCCATAGCAATCAGCCCCAGCATTTT

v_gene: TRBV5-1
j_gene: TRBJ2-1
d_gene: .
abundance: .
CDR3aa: CASSFRGSSYNEQFF
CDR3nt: TGCGCCAGCAGCTTTCGGGGGAGCTCCTACAATGAGCAGTTCTTC

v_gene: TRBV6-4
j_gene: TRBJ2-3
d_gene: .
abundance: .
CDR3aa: CASSFTRASTDTQYF
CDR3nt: TGTGCCAGCAGTTTCACTAGGGCTAGCACAGATACGCAGTATTTT

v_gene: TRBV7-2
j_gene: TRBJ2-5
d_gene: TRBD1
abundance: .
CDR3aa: CASSAGDSRETQYF
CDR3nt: TGTGCCAGCAGCGCTGGGGACAGCCGAGAGACCCAGTACTTC

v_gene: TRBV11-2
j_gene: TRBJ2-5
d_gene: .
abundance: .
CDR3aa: CASSPGRQETQYF
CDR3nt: TGTGCCAGCAGCCCCGGGCGACAAGAGACCCAGTACTTC

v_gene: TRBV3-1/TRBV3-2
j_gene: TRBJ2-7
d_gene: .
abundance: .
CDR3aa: CASSQGGEQYF
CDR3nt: TGTGCCAGCAGCCAAGGTGGGGAGCAGTACTTC

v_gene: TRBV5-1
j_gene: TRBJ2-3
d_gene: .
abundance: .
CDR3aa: CASSLGGKSTDTQYF
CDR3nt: TGCGCCAGCAGCTTGGGGGGGAAGAGCACAGATACGCAGTATTTT

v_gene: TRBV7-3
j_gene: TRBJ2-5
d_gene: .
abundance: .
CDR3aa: CASSLRFSETQYF
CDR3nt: TGTGCCAGCAGCTTACGTTTCTCGGAGACCCAGTACTTC

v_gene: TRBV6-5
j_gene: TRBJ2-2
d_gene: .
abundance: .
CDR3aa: CASSRTGTGELFF
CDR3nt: TGTGCCAGCAGTCGGACGGGGACAGGGGAGCTGTTTTTT

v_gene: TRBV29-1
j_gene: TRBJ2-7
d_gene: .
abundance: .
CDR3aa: CSVGVRGPVDEQYF
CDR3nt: TGCAGCGTTGGCGTACGGGGGCCGGTAGACGAGCAGTACTTC

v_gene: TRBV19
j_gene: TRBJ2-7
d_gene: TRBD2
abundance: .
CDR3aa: CASSARGPGLAATRYEQYF
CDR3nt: TGTGCCAGTAGCGCTCGTGGACCGGGACTAGCGGCGACCAGGTACGAGCAGTACTTC

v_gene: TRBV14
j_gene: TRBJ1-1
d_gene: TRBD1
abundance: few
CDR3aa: CASSQMTPGGRAFF
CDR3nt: TGTGCCAGCAGCCAAATGACCCCAGGGGGTAGGGCTTTCTTT

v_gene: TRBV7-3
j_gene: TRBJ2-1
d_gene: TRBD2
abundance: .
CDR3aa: CASSFDSGRALNEQFF
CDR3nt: TGTGCCAGCAGCTTCGATAGCGGGAGGGCCCTCAATGAGCAGTTCTTC

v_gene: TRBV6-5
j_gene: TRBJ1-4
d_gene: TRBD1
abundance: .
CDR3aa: CASSYSRGPNEKLFF
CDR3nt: TGTGCCAGCAGTTACTCCAGGGGGCCTAATGAAAAACTGTTTTTT

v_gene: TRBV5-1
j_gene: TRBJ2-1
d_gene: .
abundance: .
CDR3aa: CASSLQGRGEQFF
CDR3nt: TGCGCCAGCAGCTTGCAGGGGCGCGGTGAGCAGTTCTTC

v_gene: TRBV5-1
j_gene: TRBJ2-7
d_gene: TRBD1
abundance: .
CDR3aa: CASSLGALQGYEQYF
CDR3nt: TGCGCCAGCAGCTTGGGGGCACTACAGGGGTACGAGCAGTACTTC

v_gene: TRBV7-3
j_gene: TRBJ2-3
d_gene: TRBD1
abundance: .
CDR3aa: CASSFRQGATDTQYF
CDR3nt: TGTGCCAGCAGCTTCAGGCAGGGGGCAACAGATACGCAGTATTTT

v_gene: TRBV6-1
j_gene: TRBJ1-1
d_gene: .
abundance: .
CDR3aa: CASGRGIAEAFF
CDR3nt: TGTGCCAGCGGAAGGGGGATCGCTGAAGCTTTCTTT